Listed here are 14 T cell receptor beta chains from one sample, sequenced in a study of blood T cell repertoires in COVID-19. Libraries were prepared by immunoSEQ multiplex PCR; TCRdb keeps only in-frame clonotypes and omits some of them. This sample has about 160,000 clones, with 70% to 90% found just once. Input material: peripheral blood. The receptor set was obtained from a woman in her sixties or seventies with acute or convalescent COVID-19.

The chain joins TRBV5-1 to TRBJ1-1; no clear D gene. Per germline, CDR1 SGHRS and CDR2 YFSETQ. With 0 bases removed from V and 4 bases from J, the gap between germline ends came to 19 bases. This CDR3 is 17 amino acids long. CDR3 region: CASSLGSVLHLGTEAFF. The CDR3 nucleotides read TGCGCCAGCAGCTTGGGTAGCGTCTTACATTTGGGCACTGAAGCTTTCTTT.

This chain uses TRBV7-2 with TRBJ1-1; D is unresolved. Germline V gene data show CDR1 as SGHTA and CDR2 as FQGNSA. The CDR3 has 14 residues. Trimming took 5 bases from V and 4 from J, leaving 14 bases between them. CDR3 nucleotides: TGTGCCAGCAGCCCCTCCGGCGGGGTCACTGAAGCTTTCTTT. Its protein is CASSPSGGVTEAFF.

The genes are TRBV25-1 and TRBJ1-2; tentative D call: TRBD1 (5 bases). This CDR3 contains 14 residues. Germline CDR1 reads MGHDK; CDR2 reads SYGVNS. Trimming left V 6 bases short and J 8 bases short, with 19 bases between. The CDR3 loop is CASRAGNSMGGYTF. CDR3 bases: TGTGCCAGCAGGGCAGGGAACAGCATGGGGGGCTACACCTTC.

J is TRBJ2-3 and V is TRBV19, with 8 positions matching TRBD2. This CDR3 is 16 amino acids long. Per germline, CDR1 LNHDA and CDR2 SQIVND (reference sequence). Trimming removed 3 bases from V and 11 bases from J; junction bases left unmatched: 16. Here the CDR3 reads CASSMDREGPSEVQYF. The CDR3 DNA follows: TGTGCCAGTAGTATGGATCGGGAGGGCCCGAGTGAGGTGCAGTATTTT.

This sequence joins TRBV19 and TRBJ1-2, with TRBD1 matching over 10 bases. Germline values: CDR1 LNHDA, CDR2 SQIVND (reference sequence). The V gene end was trimmed by 7 bases and the J gene end by 7 bases; junction bases not matched to a gene: 9. CDR3 length: 14 amino acids. DNA for the CDR3: TGTGCCAGTACCCCGGACAGGGGGATGAGTGGCTACACCTTC. Translating gives CASTPDRGMSGYTF.

The chain has TRBV11-3 and TRBJ2-3; perhaps TRBD1 as D (5 bases). The germline V gene has CDR1 SGHNT and CDR2 YENEEA. The CDR3 runs 14 residues. Trimming removed 5 bases at V and 5 bases at J, with 14 bases between. CDR3 in amino acids: CASSPTSGLDTQYF. The CDR3 region has the DNA TGTGCCAGCAGCCCCACATCAGGGTTAGATACGCAGTATTTT.

The J gene is TRBJ2-5, the V gene TRBV7-8; 12 bases are a match to TRBD2. The CDR3 extends over 16 amino acids. The V gene's germline CDR1 is SGHVS and CDR2 FQNEAQ. Losses at the gene ends were 2 bases for V and 4 bases for J; bases not matched to a gene: 5. The CDR3 loop reads CASSLLAGGKPETQYF. The CDR3 DNA is TGTGCCAGCAGCTTACTAGCGGGAGGGAAACCAGAGACCCAGTACTTC.

This chain links TRBV6-5 with TRBJ2-7, with 11 nucleotides matching TRBD1. The V gene end was trimmed by 8 bases and the J gene end by 12 bases; junction bases not matched to a gene: 12. The CDR3 contains 13 residues. Per the germline V gene, CDR1 is MNHEY and CDR2 is SVGAGI. The CDR3 bases are TGTGCCAGCGAGAGGGACAGGGGGGCTCGGGCGTACTTC. Its protein product is CASERDRGARAYF.

The V call is TRBV5-1, the J call TRBJ2-7; 7 bases are shared with TRBD1. The germline CDR1 and CDR2 sequences are SGHRS and YFSETQ. Germline trimming cut 4 bases from V and 2 bases from J; bases unmatched to any gene: 9. This CDR3 has 15 residues. CDR3 in amino acids: CASSRQPGQTYEQYF. CDR3 nucleotide sequence: TGCGCCAGCAGCCGGCAGCCGGGACAGACCTACGAGCAGTACTTC.

The gene calls are TRBV2 and TRBJ2-7; TRBD1 agrees at 9 bases. Losses at the gene ends were 6 bases for V and 4 bases for J; bases not matched to a gene: 7. The V gene's germline CDR1 is SNHLY and CDR2 FYNNEI. The CDR3 is made up of 14 amino acids. The CDR3 loop reads CASSARQGGYEQYF. For the CDR3, the DNA is TGTGCCAGCAGCGCCAGACAGGGGGGATACGAGCAGTACTTC.

This chain links TRBV12-3 or TRBV12-4 with TRBJ1-2, with D hard to call. V lost 5 bases and J 4 bases, leaving 8 bases between the germline ends. This CDR3 has 12 amino acids. The CDR3 region has the DNA TGTGCCAGCAGTCCCGCCGGCTATGGCTACACCTTC. As protein: CASSPAGYGYTF.

V gene TRBV5-1 combines with J gene TRBJ1-1; D unresolved. The V end was cut by 0 bases, the J end by 1 base, with 7 bases between. Looked up from germline, CDR1 is SGHRS and CDR2 is YFSETQ. CDR3 size: 14 residues. The CDR3 loop reads CASSLAYTNTEAFF. The CDR3 region has the DNA TGCGCCAGCAGCTTGGCATACACGAACACTGAAGCTTTCTTT.

V usage is TRBV7-8 and J usage is TRBJ2-2; 10 bases are shared with TRBD2. Germline V gene sequence: CDR1 SGHVS, CDR2 FQNEAQ. The ends lost 0 bases at V and 6 bases at J; junction bases unmatched: 4. CDR3 length: 16 amino acids. DNA of the CDR3: TGTGCCAGCAGCTTAGCAGGCCTAGCGGGGGCCGGGGAGCTGTTTTTT. This encodes CASSLAGLAGAGELFF.

Details on this clone: Other DNA sequences of this sample code for an identical CDR3. V is TRBV5-6 and J is TRBJ1-3, with 7 bases fitting TRBD1. The CDR3 sequence is 16 residues long. Germline V lookup: CDR1 SGHDT, CDR2 YYEEEE. V gave up 4 bases and J gave up 0 bases; unmatched junction bases: 7. The CDR3 coding sequence is TGTGCCAGCAGCCCCCGGACAGGCAGCTCTGGAAACACCATATATTTT. Translation: CASSPRTGSSGNTIYF.